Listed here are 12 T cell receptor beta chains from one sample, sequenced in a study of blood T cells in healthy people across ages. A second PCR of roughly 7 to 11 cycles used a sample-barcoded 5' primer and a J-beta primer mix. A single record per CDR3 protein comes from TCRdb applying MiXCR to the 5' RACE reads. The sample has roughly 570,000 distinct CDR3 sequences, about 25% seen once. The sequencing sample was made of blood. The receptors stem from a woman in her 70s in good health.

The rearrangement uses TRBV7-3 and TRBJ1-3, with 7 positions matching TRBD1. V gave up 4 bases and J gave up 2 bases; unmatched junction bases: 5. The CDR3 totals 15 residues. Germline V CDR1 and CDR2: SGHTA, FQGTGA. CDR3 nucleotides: TGTGCCAGCAGCTCCGGGACAGACCCTGGAAACACCATATATTTT. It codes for CASSSGTDPGNTIYF.

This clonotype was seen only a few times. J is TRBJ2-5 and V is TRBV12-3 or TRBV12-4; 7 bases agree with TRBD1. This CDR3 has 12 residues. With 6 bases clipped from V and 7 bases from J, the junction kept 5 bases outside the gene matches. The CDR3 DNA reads TGTGCCAGCAGACAGGGGTTTTTGACCCAGTACTTC. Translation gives CASRQGFLTQYF.

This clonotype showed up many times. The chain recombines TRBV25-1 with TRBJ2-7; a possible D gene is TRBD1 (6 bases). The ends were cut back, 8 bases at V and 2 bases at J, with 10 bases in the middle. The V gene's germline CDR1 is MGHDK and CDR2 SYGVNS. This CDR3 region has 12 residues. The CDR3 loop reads CASSGTPYEQYF. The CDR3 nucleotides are TGTGCCAGCTCCGGGACACCCTACGAGCAGTACTTC.

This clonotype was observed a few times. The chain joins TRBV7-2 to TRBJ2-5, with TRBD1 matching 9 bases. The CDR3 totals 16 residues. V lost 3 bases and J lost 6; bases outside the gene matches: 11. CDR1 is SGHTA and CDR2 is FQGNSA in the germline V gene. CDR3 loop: CASSFLGQGSRKTQYF. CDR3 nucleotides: TGTGCCAGCAGCTTCCTCGGACAGGGGAGTCGGAAGACCCAGTACTTC.

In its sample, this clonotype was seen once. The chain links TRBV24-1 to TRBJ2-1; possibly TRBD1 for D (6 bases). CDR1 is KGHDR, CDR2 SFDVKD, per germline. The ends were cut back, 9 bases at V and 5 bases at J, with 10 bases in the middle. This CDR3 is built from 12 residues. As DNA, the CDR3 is TGTGCCACCCTTGGACAGAACAATGAGCAGTTCTTC. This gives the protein CATLGQNNEQFF.

CDR3 DNA sequence: TGTGCCAGCTCACCGGCACTAGCGGCCAGGAGTAATGAGCAGTTCTTC. It specifies CASSPALAARSNEQFF. The chain is built from TRBV18 and TRBJ2-1, with 8 positions matching TRBD2. With V trimmed by 3 bases and J by 7 bases, 11 bases remained unmatched. The V gene's germline CDR1 is KGHSH and CDR2 LQKENI. The CDR3 is 16 amino acids.

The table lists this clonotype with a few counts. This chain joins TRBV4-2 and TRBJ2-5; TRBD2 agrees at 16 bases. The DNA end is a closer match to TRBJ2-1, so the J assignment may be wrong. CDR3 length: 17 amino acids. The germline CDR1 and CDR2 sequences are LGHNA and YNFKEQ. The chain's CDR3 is CASSSGLAGGPLSEQFF. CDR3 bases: TGTGCCAGCAGCTCGGGACTAGCGGGGGGGCCCTTGAGTGAGCAGTTCTTC.

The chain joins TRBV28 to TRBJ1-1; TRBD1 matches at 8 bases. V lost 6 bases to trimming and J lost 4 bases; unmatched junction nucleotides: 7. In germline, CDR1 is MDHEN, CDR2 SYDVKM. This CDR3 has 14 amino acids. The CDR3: CASRSGGEGTEAFF. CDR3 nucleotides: TGTGCCAGCAGGTCAGGGGGCGAAGGCACTGAAGCTTTCTTT.

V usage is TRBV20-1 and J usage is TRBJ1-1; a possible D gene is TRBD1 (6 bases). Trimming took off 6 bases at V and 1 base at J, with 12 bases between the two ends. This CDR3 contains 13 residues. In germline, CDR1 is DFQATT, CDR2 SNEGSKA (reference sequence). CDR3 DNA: TGCAGTGCCCTGGGGGCGCCGAACACTGAAGCTTTCTTT. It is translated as CSALGAPNTEAFF.

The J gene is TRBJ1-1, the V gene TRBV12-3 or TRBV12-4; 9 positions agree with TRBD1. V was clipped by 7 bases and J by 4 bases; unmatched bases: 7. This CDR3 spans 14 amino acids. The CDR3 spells CASTLQGATTEAFF. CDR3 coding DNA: TGTGCCAGCACTCTACAGGGGGCGACCACTGAAGCTTTCTTT.

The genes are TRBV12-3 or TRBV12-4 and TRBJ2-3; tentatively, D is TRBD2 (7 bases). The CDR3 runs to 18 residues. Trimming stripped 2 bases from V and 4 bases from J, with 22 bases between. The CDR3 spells CASSLRGAGAIQSDTQYF. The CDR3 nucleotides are TGTGCCAGCAGTTTACGGGGTGCGGGGGCCATTCAATCAGATACGCAGTATTTT.

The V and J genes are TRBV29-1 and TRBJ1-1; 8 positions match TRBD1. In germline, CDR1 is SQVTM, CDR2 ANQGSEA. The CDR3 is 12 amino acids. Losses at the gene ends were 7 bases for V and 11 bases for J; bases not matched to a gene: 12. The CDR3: CSATWTGTAAFF. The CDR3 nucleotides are TGCAGCGCCACCTGGACAGGGACCGCGGCTTTCTTT. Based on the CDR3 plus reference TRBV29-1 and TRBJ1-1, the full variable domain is SAVISQKPSRDICQRGTSLTIQCQVDSQVTMMFWYRQQPGQSLTLIATANQGSEATYESGFVIDKFPISRPNLTFSTLTVSNMSPEDSSIYLCSATWTGTAAFFGQGTRLTVV.